This entry describes one T cell receptor beta chain. Its antigen is undetermined. The junction does not match germline at one end; this may be a read error. The data derive from a study of cytomegalovirus exposure and HLA in healthy donors. The overall study: Within the Caucasian-associated ancestry cluster were 81% of the roughly 400 genotyped donors. Study-wide results and limits: TCR beta chain V- and J-gene trimming was linked, in a later analysis, to a missense variant in DCLRE1C. Cytomegalovirus association was assigned to 170 or so TCR beta chains. On later analysis, the bulk of CMV-associated TCR beta chains appeared to be HLA-restricted.

60 Vbeta and 13 Jbeta primers were used in PCR. Sequenced by immunoSEQ multiplex PCR; TCRdb stores in-frame clones only, minus some. This repertoire shows roughly 150,000 clones, 9.4% found once; its top ten account for 1.5% to 2%. The CDR3 is 15 amino acids. Germline-derived CDR1 and CDR2 are SSHAT and FNYEAQ (reference sequence). The source is a male donor in good health and CMV-seronegative. The chain couples TRBV7-7 to TRBJ2-2; maybe TRBD1 (6 bases). The material sequenced was PBMCs. The CDR3 reads CASSLDSRWTGELFF. CDR3 bases: TGTGCTAGCAGTCTGGACAGCCGATGGACCGGGGAGCTGTTTTTT.